The 30 T cell receptor beta chains listed next were all sequenced from one sample in a study of T-cell reconstitution after alpha-beta-depleted transplantation in children. Unique molecular identifiers were incorporated when the TCRbeta library was constructed. MiXCR, applied by TCRdb to the PCR reads, yields one record per CDR3 protein. The sample carries about 98,000 distinct CDR3 sequences, 20% to 30% recorded once. The sample was PBMCs, taken before TCRalphabeta/CD19-depleted stem cell transplant. These receptors all come from a boy aged 2 to 9 with acute lymphoblastic leukemia, due to receive a stem cell transplant.

The chain is built from TRBV4-1 and TRBJ1-1; no clear D gene. V was trimmed by 2 bases and J by 6 bases, leaving 7 bases between them. The germline gives CDR1 MGHRA, CDR2 YSYEKL. This CDR3 is built from 12 residues. CDR3 nucleotide sequence: TGCGCCAGCAGCCAAAGTAACGCTGAAGCTTTCTTT. Its translation: CASSQSNAEAFF.

The V gene is TRBV7-6, the J gene TRBJ2-7; D gene unclear. The germline gives CDR1 SGHVS, CDR2 FNYEAQ. V shed 5 bases and J shed 6 bases, with 17 bases lying between them. The CDR3 covers 14 residues. CDR3: CASSANSGSGEQYF. CDR3 bases: TGTGCCAGCAGCGCGAACTCTGGATCGGGCGAGCAGTACTTC.

The chain couples TRBV28 to TRBJ1-5, with 7 bases identical to TRBD1. J gave up 2 bases and V 6 bases, and 7 bases lay outside the gene matches. CDR1 and CDR2 from the germline V gene are MDHEN and SYDVKM. CDR3 size: 15 residues. CDR3 amino acids: CASRKGTVGNQPQHF. In DNA form, the CDR3 reads TGTGCCAGCAGAAAGGGGACAGTTGGCAATCAGCCCCAGCATTTT.

The chain links TRBV15 to TRBJ2-3; no clear D. The germline gives CDR1 LNHNV, CDR2 YYDKDF (reference sequence). CDR3 size: 12 residues. V dropped 0 bases and J dropped 2 bases, with 0 bases sitting between them. CDR3 amino acids: CATSRDTDTQYF. CDR3 coding DNA: TGTGCCACCAGCAGAGACACAGATACGCAGTATTTT.

The V gene is TRBV20-1, the J gene TRBJ2-2; 10 bases map to TRBD2. V lost 5 bases, J lost 4 bases, and 16 bases stayed unmatched. Per the germline V gene, CDR1 is DFQATT and CDR2 is SNEGSKA (reference sequence). This CDR3 contains 18 residues. The CDR3, as DNA: TGCAGTGCTCCCAGGACTAGCGGAGGGGCCCAGGGCACCGGGGAGCTGTTTTTT. Protein: CSAPRTSGGAQGTGELFF.

The V call is TRBV18, the J call TRBJ2-7; D might be TRBD2 (5 bases). The CDR3 is 16 amino acids. The germline gives CDR1 KGHSH, CDR2 LQKENI. Trimming removed 3 bases at V and 3 bases at J, with 18 bases between. CDR3 in amino acids: CASSPRSRGTFYEQYF. The CDR3 DNA reads as TGTGCCAGCTCACCGCGGTCTCGGGGAACGTTCTACGAGCAGTACTTC.

This sequence joins TRBV6-5 and TRBJ2-3; D possibly corresponds to TRBD2 (5 bases). The CDR3 loop spans 15 amino acids. Germline CDR1 MNHEY, CDR2 SVGAGI. Trimming removed 2 bases from V and 1 base from J, with 10 bases in between. CDR3 nucleotide sequence: TGTGCCAGCAGTTACGGGAGTACTGGCACAGATACGCAGTATTTT. It translates to CASSYGSTGTDTQYF.

This clonotype has a handful of counts. This rearrangement joins TRBV5-6 to TRBJ2-7; unclear D gene. The CDR3 is made up of 16 amino acids. Germline V lookup: CDR1 SGHDT, CDR2 YYEEEE. Trimming pared 2 bases from V and 3 bases from J, leaving 18 bases between. The CDR3 bases are TGTGCCAGCAGCTTAACCCCCAGGACCGCATACTACGAGCAGTACTTC. This codes for CASSLTPRTAYYEQYF.

The table lists this clonotype with a few counts. An end of the junction does not agree with germline; a read error may underlie this. V usage is TRBV2 and J usage is TRBJ2-1, with TRBD1 matching 9 bases. The CDR3 length is 14 residues. The germline CDR1 and CDR2 sequences are SNHLY and FYNNEI. DNA of the CDR3: TGTGCGAGCAAACGGGACAGGGCCTACAATGAGCAGTTCTTC. Translating it yields CASKRDRAYNEQFF.

The chain joins TRBV5-4 to TRBJ2-3; 8 bases map to TRBD1. The CDR3 is 16 residues long. Germline values: CDR1 SGHNT, CDR2 YYREEE (reference sequence). Unmatched junction bases numbered 11, after V lost 5 bases and J lost 3 bases. The chain's CDR3 is CASSLVWDRTTDTQYF. The CDR3 DNA sequence: TGTGCCAGCAGTCTAGTCTGGGACAGGACAACAGATACGCAGTATTTT.

The chain has TRBV20-1 and TRBJ1-2, with 8 nucleotides matching TRBD1. Germline trimming cut 6 bases from V and 5 bases from J; bases unmatched to any gene: 14. Germline lookup yields CDR1 DFQATT and CDR2 SNEGSKA (reference sequence). The CDR3 is made up of 15 amino acids. The CDR3 coding sequence is TGCAGTGCGACACCGGACAGGGTTACTTTGTATGGCTACACCTTC. It translates to CSATPDRVTLYGYTF.

V usage is TRBV28 and J usage is TRBJ2-4, with 11 bases that match TRBD2. Germline trimming cut 10 bases from V and 4 bases from J; bases unmatched to any gene: 18. Germline CDR1 reads MDHEN; CDR2 reads SYDVKM. CDR3 size: 18 residues. CDR3 nucleotides: TGTGCCACCAATCCGGGACTAGCGGAGGGGGGTGGTAAAAACATTCAGTACTTC. Translated, it gives CATNPGLAEGGGKNIQYF. The complete variable domain, with remaining parts taken from reference TRBV28 and TRBJ2-4, reads DVKVTQSSRYLVKRTGEKVFLECVQDMDHENMFWYRQDPGLGLRLIYFSYDVKMKEKGDIPEGYSVSREKKERFSLILESASTNQTSMYLCATNPGLAEGGGKNIQYFGAGTRLSVL.

The CDR3: CASSNMNPGANVLTF. The CDR3 coding sequence is TGTGCCAGCAGCAACATGAACCCCGGGGCCAACGTCCTGACTTTC. The chain joins TRBV7-8 to TRBJ2-6, with unresolved D. Germline V gene sequence: CDR1 SGHVS, CDR2 FQNEAQ. Trimming removed 5 bases from V and 4 bases from J, with 12 bases in between. The CDR3 totals 15 residues. Together with reference TRBV7-8 and TRBJ2-6, the CDR3 gives the full variable domain: GAGVSQSPRYKVAKRGQDVALRCDPISGHVSLFWYQQALGQGPEFLTYFQNEAQLDKSGLPSDRFFAERPEGSVSTLKIQRTQQEDSAVYLCASSNMNPGANVLTFGAGSRLTVL.

A few counts support this clonotype. V and J are TRBV25-1 and TRBJ2-3, with 7 bases fitting TRBD2. The CDR3 is 18 amino acids. Germline trimming cut 7 bases from V and 2 bases from J; bases unmatched to any gene: 18. Germline-derived CDR1 and CDR2 are MGHDK and SYGVNS. The CDR3 protein is CASTWRTLAEGSTDTQYF. The CDR3 DNA follows: TGTGCCAGCACCTGGAGGACCCTAGCGGAGGGTTCCACAGATACGCAGTATTTT. Full variable domain (missing parts from reference TRBV25-1 and TRBJ2-3): EADIYQTPRYLVIGTGKKITLECSQTMGHDKMYWYQQDPGMELHLIHYSYGVNSTEKGDLSSESTVSRIRTEHFPLTLESARPSHTSQYLCASTWRTLAEGSTDTQYFGPGTRLTVL.

V is TRBV29-1 and J is TRBJ2-3; TRBD2 agrees at 8 bases. The germline CDR1 and CDR2 sequences are SQVTM and ANQGSEA. Trimming at V came to 6 bases and at J to 6 bases, leaving 32 bases not matched to a gene. The length of the CDR3 is 21 residues. The CDR3 region has the DNA TGCAGCGTCCTACAACGCGGGCTCACTAGCGGAGGGCCTTGGGTCATGGATACGCAGTATTTT. As protein: CSVLQRGLTSGGPWVMDTQYF.

The CDR3 DNA sequence: TGCGCCAGCAGCTTGGCTGGAGCGGAGGCCCAAGAGACCCAGTACTTC. This translates into CASSLAGAEAQETQYF. This chain uses TRBV5-1 with TRBJ2-5, with TRBD2 as a possible D gene (5 bases). This CDR3 is 16 amino acids long. The V and J ends lost 0 bases and 1 base respectively, with 13 bases between them. CDR1 is SGHRS and CDR2 is YFSETQ in the germline V gene. The whole variable domain, remainder taken from reference TRBV5-1 and TRBJ2-5, is KAGVTQTPRYLIKTRGQQVTLSCSPISGHRSVSWYQQTPGQGLQFLFEYFSETQRNKGNFPGRFSGRQFSNSRSEMNVSTLELGDSALYLCASSLAGAEAQETQYFGPGTRLLVL.

This clonotype was observed many times. The rearrangement joins TRBV27 to TRBJ2-7; no clear D gene. V lost 5 bases to trimming and J lost 3 bases, with 20 bases between them. The CDR3 has 16 amino acids. Germline CDR1 and CDR2: MNHEY and SMNVEV (reference sequence). CDR3 nucleotides: TGTGCCAGCAGTCCCACCCCCGCGCGGAGTATCTACGAGCAGTACTTC. This gives the protein CASSPTPARSIYEQYF.

This clonotype appeared a few times. The chain links TRBV7-8 to TRBJ2-1; the D gene is possibly TRBD2 (6 bases). With 4 bases removed from V and 2 bases from J, the gap between germline ends came to 24 bases. The CDR3 covers 19 residues. The V gene's germline CDR1 is SGHVS and CDR2 FQNEAQ. The CDR3 DNA follows: TGTGCCAGCAGCTCCCGTGGTCACACCGGGCGGGATACCTACAATGAGCAGTTCTTC. As protein: CASSSRGHTGRDTYNEQFF.

This clonotype was recorded at least ten times. This CDR3 reads CASSQAGVAGVNEQFF. The CDR3 DNA sequence: TGCGCCAGCAGCCAAGCGGGAGTAGCGGGAGTCAATGAGCAGTTCTTC. This chain uses TRBV4-3 with TRBJ2-1; 9 positions match TRBD2. The germline V gene encodes CDR1 LGHNA and CDR2 YSLEER. The CDR3 totals 16 residues. The J segment lost 6 bases and the V segment lost 1 base, leaving 7 bases of the junction unmatched.

The chain joins TRBV18 to TRBJ2-1; TRBD1 matches at 7 bases. The V segment lost 3 bases and the J segment 8 bases; nucleotides outside the gene matches: 13. Germline V CDR1 and CDR2: KGHSH, LQKENI. This CDR3 region has 16 residues. The chain's CDR3 is CASSPQTGVYGDEQFF. The CDR3 DNA is TGTGCCAGCTCACCGCAAACAGGGGTGTACGGTGATGAGCAGTTCTTC.

This chain joins TRBV27 and TRBJ2-1; D gene unclear. V was trimmed by 3 bases and J by 3 bases, leaving 6 bases between them. The CDR3 covers 13 residues. CDR1 is MNHEY, CDR2 SMNVEV, per germline (reference sequence). CDR3 protein: CASSFGSYNEQFF. The DNA of the CDR3 is TGTGCCAGCAGTTTTGGCAGCTACAATGAGCAGTTCTTC.

This clonotype has a count of ten or more. The V and J genes are TRBV20-1 and TRBJ2-1; 7 bases map to TRBD2. Germline V gene data show CDR1 as DFQATT and CDR2 as SNEGSKA (reference sequence). The CDR3 covers 15 residues. J lost 5 bases, V lost 3 bases, and 10 bases had no gene match. The CDR3 here is CSARGPSGGHNEQFF. CDR3 sequence (DNA): TGCAGTGCTAGGGGGCCTAGCGGAGGGCACAATGAGCAGTTCTTC.

With respect to this clonotype: Its ends do not fully match the called genes, so a read error is possible. V usage is TRBV12-3 or TRBV12-4 and J usage is TRBJ2-2; D possibly corresponds to TRBD2 (5 bases). The CDR3 is 15 amino acids. This CDR3 is CASGLDSSVAGELFF. CDR3 DNA sequence: TGTGCCAGCGGTTTGGACTCCAGCGTTGCCGGGGAGCTGTTTTTT.

V and J are TRBV20-1 and TRBJ2-5; TRBD2 matches 8 bases. The CDR3 sequence is 13 residues long. Germline V CDR1 and CDR2: DFQATT, SNEGSKA (reference sequence). Trimming removed 2 bases from V and 3 bases from J; junction bases left unmatched: 2. As DNA, the CDR3 is TGCAGTGCTAGAATAGCGGGAAAAGAGACCCAGTACTTC. Translating gives CSARIAGKETQYF.

This clonotype was detected ten times or more. The rearrangement joins TRBV10-3 to TRBJ2-1; D not resolved. The V and J ends lost 2 bases and 6 bases respectively, with 14 bases between them. This CDR3 has 15 residues. CDR1 is ENHRY, CDR2 SYGVKD, per germline. Written as DNA, the CDR3 is TGTGCCATCAGTGAGCCCTCCCACAGTCCCAATGAGCAGTTCTTC. As protein: CAISEPSHSPNEQFF.

V and J are TRBV6-5 and TRBJ2-2; D ambiguous. The CDR3 is made up of 12 amino acids. Trimming took off 3 bases at V and 5 bases at J, with 4 bases between the two ends. The V gene's germline CDR1 is MNHEY and CDR2 SVGAGI. The CDR3 spells CASSYTTGELFF. Here the CDR3 DNA reads TGTGCCAGCAGTTATACGACCGGGGAGCTGTTTTTT.

The chain recombines TRBV18 with TRBJ2-1; D possibly corresponds to TRBD1 (6 bases). The CDR3 spans 12 residues. Per germline, CDR1 KGHSH and CDR2 LQKENI. The V and J ends lost 3 bases and 10 bases respectively, with 10 bases between them. The CDR3 sequence is CASSPSRGEQFF. The CDR3 nucleotides read TGTGCCAGCTCACCTTCCAGGGGCGAGCAGTTCTTC.

The chain joins TRBV20-1 to TRBJ2-4, with D maybe TRBD2 (6 bases). Trimming cost V 5 bases and J 3 bases, with 17 bases left between them. Germline V gene lookup returns CDR1 DFQATT and CDR2 SNEGSKA (reference sequence). CDR3 length: 15 residues. Here the CDR3 DNA reads TGCAGTGCTGGGGAAGAGCGGAGGGGCAAAAACATTCAGTACTTC. This translates into CSAGEERRGKNIQYF.

The chain couples TRBV5-1 to TRBJ2-7; D possibly uses TRBD1 or TRBD2 (5 bases each). V gave up 1 base and J gave up 0 bases, with 14 bases separating them. CDR1 SGHRS and CDR2 YFSETQ come from the germline V gene. The CDR3 consists of 16 residues. The CDR3 here is CASSLYGGWGSYEQYF. CDR3 DNA: TGCGCCAGCAGCTTGTATGGGGGATGGGGCTCCTACGAGCAGTACTTC.

This clonotype has more than one count but fewer than ten. The genes are TRBV5-1 and TRBJ2-1; D remains unclear. The germline gives CDR1 SGHRS, CDR2 YFSETQ. This CDR3 has 16 residues. With 4 bases removed from V and 0 bases from J, the gap between germline ends came to 14 bases. CDR3 in amino acids: CASSRAASSSYNEQFF. Written as DNA, the CDR3 is TGCGCCAGCAGCCGTGCGGCTTCGAGCTCCTACAATGAGCAGTTCTTC.